This paragraph reports one T cell receptor beta chain. These data belong to a study of blood T cell repertoires in COVID-19. Overall study: Samples representing acute and convalescent COVID-19 were sourced from the United States, Italy and Spain.

The cohort comprised adults aged 18 to 89 years residing in under 25 US areas. Some clones are missing from TCRdb's copy, which holds only in-frame ones; the method was immunoSEQ multiplex PCR. The sample yields roughly 200,000 clones, approximately 90% seen once. The germline V gene encodes CDR1 ENHRY and CDR2 SYGVKD. This CDR3 comprises 12 residues. V lost 0 bases to trimming and J lost 4 bases, with 3 bases between them. The TCR comes from a woman between 40 and 50 years old with acute COVID-19. This sequence joins TRBV10-3 and TRBJ1-1; D is unresolved. Input material: PBMCs or T cells enriched from blood (not recorded which). DNA for the CDR3: TGTGCCATCAGTGAGTCTAGCACTGAAGCTTTCTTT. Encoded protein: CAISESSTEAFF.